The T cell receptor (beta chain) described here comes from a study of blood T cell repertoires in COVID-19. V lost 2 bases to trimming and J lost 8 bases; unmatched junction nucleotides: 4. The CDR3 runs 13 residues. In germline, CDR1 is SEHNR, CDR2 FQNEAQ (reference sequence). TCRdb's copy holds only in-frame clones and misses some; the assay was immunoSEQ multiplex PCR. The profile shows about 400,000 clones, 88% of them singletons. The sequence derives from a woman between 35 and 50 years old with acute COVID-19. Source material: PBMCs or T cells enriched from blood (not recorded which). V and J are TRBV7-9 and TRBJ1-2, with 8 bases fitting TRBD1. The CDR3 nucleotides read TGTGCCAGCAGCTTATCCAGGGGGCGCGGCTACACCTTC. Translating it yields CASSLSRGRGYTF.